The present TCR beta chain was sequenced within a study of CD8+CD57+ T cells in acquired aplastic anemia (dated by TCRdb to the late 2010s). The study in broad terms: On average, sorted CD4+ and CD8+ cells yielded around 3.1 ug of extracted DNA, with a range of roughly 0.18 to 30 ug. Mean read counts for healthy donor samples were around 10 million for CD4+ cells and 11.0 million for CD8+ cells. The paper's findings and limits, for the study overall: Patients and healthy controls showed no significant difference in CD8+ Simpson's diversity (P=0.060). Roughly 29 CD8+ CDR3 sequences were found to be shared between patients and controls, but these sequences appeared to be highly expressed in patients and within the immunodominant clones of the patients.

TCR repertoires of sorted CD4+ and CD8+ blood T cells from severe aplastic anemia patients and healthy subjects were deep-sequenced in the study. Ficoll-Paque density gradient centrifugation was used to isolate peripheral blood mononuclear cells. Before DNA was extracted, CD4+ and CD8+ T cells were sorted using either FACS or magnetic beads. The CDR3 runs 12 residues from the cysteine to the phenylalanine. Only the CDR3 DNA is retained, 36 bases long and in frame from the first base. The V and J ends are trimmed by 3 bases and 8 bases, leaving 10 bases between them. This clonotype was detected ten times or more. The antigen this receptor binds is unknown. No base qualities exist here, and no much larger clone lies one base off it. Profiling of TCR beta VDJ combinations and CDR3 sequences used genomic DNA as the template. An Illumina HiSeq 2000 was the platform used for TCR repertoire sequencing. Concerning the study's data processing: TRBV/TRBJ rearrangement plots, CDR3 size and DJ length profiles, and Simpson's diversity index were used to assess repertoires. The most abundant DNA sequence in the deep sequencing data was taken as the immunodominant clone. CDR3 amino acid sequences were screened for sharing across subjects and were compared with published repertoires and the VDJdb database. TCRdb cleaned the public reads at Q25 with fastp, built clones with MiXCR and kept in-frame beta chains. One record per CDR3 amino acid sequence lists the most common genes and DNA. Here the V and J calls rest on TCRdb's processing, not on the authors' analysis. For this sample there are about 220,000 distinct CDR3 sequences; roughly 33% appear just once. The biggest ten clones account for 0.95% to 1.2% of the sample.

The source of this sequence is a human donor in good health, serving as a control. The chain uses TRBV12-3 or TRBV12-4 and TRBJ1-1; a weak D assignment points to TRBD1 (5 bases agree). The source material was sorted CD4+, CD8+, or CD8+CD57+ T cells (not recorded which) from PBMCs. The CDR3 protein: CASSFLEGEAFF. The nucleotide sequence is TGTGCCAGCAGTTTCCTAGAGGGGGAAGCTTTCTTT.